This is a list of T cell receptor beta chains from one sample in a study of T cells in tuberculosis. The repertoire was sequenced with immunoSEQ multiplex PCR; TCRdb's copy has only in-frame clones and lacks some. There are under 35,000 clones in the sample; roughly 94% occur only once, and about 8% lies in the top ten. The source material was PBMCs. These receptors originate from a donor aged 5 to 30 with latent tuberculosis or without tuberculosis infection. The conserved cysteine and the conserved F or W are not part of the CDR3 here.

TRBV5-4,ASSLGPRYEQY
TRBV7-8,ASSTRTGYHETQY
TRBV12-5,ASGLVTSGRTRKTQY
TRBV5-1,ASSLQGAETDTQY
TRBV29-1,SVDGFNEQF
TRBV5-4,ASSSVIGGRKTQY
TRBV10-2,ASKPQGSGNQPQH
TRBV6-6,ASSLDYGYT
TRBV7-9,ASSLVNRGFYNEQF
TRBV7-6,ASSLGSTPNIQY
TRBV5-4,ASQDSSGANVLT
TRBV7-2,ASSLAGLAVSSTDTQY
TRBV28,ASSFDREQPQH
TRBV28,ASSLLVGGKYEQY
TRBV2,ASTSGTDTQY
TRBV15,ATSGGTSGSWYNEQF
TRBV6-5,ASSTDRGNYEQY
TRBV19,ASRFDSAETQY
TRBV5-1,ASSLHGDSGNTIY
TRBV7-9,ASSAQPSGANVLT
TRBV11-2,ASSLNRGSTDTQY
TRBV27,ASSPSRGQIYGYT
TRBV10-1,ASSHTGTSNEQF
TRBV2,ASSVETDTQY
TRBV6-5,ASKWGDTGELF
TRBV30,AWRPPGVSGNTIY
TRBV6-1,ASVKREYEQY
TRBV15,ATSSSFAADTQY
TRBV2,ASMGRREARTDTQY
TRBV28,ASSPERQGKGEVYTEAF
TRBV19,ASSIRRQVDGYT
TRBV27,ASSSIRTGGGWDTQY
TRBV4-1,ASSQDRAHEQY
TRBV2,ASSSGQGTQPQH
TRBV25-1,ASSEGGDDEQY
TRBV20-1,SARGDFEAF
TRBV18,ASSPRKGAEETQY
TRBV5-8,ASGPGGASWGQY
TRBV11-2,ASSPTGGETQY
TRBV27,ASSLGTRRANEQF
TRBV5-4,ASSSGKTETQY